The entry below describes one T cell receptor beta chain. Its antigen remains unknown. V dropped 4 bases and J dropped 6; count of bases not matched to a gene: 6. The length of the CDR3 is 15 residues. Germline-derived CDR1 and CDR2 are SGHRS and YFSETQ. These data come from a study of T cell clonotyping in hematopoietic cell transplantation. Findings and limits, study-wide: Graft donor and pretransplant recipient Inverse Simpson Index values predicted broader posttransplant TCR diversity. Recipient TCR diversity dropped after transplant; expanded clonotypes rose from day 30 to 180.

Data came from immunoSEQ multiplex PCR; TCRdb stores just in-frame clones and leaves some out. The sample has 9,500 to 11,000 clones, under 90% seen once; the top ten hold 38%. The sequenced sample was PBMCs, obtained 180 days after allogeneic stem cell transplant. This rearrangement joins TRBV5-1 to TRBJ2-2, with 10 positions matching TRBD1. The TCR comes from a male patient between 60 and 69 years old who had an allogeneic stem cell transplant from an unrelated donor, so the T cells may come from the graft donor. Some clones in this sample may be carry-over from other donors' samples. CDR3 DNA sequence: TGCGCCAGCAGCAACGGACAGGGGGGTCCCGGGGAGCTGTTTTTT. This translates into CASSNGQGGPGELFF.